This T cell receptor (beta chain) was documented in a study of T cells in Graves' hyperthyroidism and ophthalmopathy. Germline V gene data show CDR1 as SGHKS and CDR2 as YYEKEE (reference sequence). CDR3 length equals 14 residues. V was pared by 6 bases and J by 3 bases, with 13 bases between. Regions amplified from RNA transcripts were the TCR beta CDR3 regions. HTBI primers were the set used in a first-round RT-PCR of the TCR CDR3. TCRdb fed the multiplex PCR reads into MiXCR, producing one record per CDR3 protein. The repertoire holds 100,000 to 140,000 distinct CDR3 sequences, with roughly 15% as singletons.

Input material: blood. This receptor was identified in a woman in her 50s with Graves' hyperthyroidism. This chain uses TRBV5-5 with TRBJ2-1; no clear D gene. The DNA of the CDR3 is TGTGCCAGCACCACATATTCCGACTACAATGAGCAGTTCTTC. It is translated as CASTTYSDYNEQFF.